This is a list of T cell receptor beta chains from one sample in a study of cytomegalovirus exposure and HLA in healthy donors. Sequenced by immunoSEQ multiplex PCR; TCRdb stores in-frame clones only, minus some. The sample includes around 91,000 clones, over 65% seen only once; the top ten take about 4.6%. Sequenced: PBMCs. The source of these receptors is a woman between 40 and 55 years old in good health and CMV-seropositive. The CDR3 runs from the conserved cysteine through the conserved F or W. Fields, in order: clone size, V gene, J gene, CDR3 protein. Clone sizes are given selectively: once, few, many, or a class where the clone is expanded.

>once|TRBV18|TRBJ1-2
CASSPTGGGPVGYTF
>NA|TRBV27|TRBJ1-6
CASRTGRAQPLHF
>once|TRBV4-1|TRBJ1-1
CASSLTGDTEAFF
>NA|TRBV21-1|TRBJ2-1
CASSKGPGGPNEQFF
>few|TRBV19|TRBJ2-5
CASRDREATQYF
>few|TRBV18|TRBJ1-3
CASSPADSGNTIYF
>few|TRBV28|TRBJ1-2
CASSLRTGRAGYTF
>NA|TRBV12-5|TRBJ2-1
CASGRSSGSYNEQFF
>NA|TRBV6-5|TRBJ2-5
CASSYQGGGGQYF
>NA|TRBV6-6|TRBJ2-7
CASSYSADGGYEQYF
>NA|TRBV7-9|TRBJ2-1
CASSPSSPSGSVYNEQFF
>NA|TRBV29-1|TRBJ2-2
CSVLSGELFF
>NA|TRBV6-5|TRBJ1-5
CASSYRDGRNQPQHF
>NA|TRBV11-3|TRBJ1-1
CASSLQGKNTEAFF
>NA|TRBV25-1|TRBJ1-4
CASRGQGARLSEKLFF
>few|TRBV6-6|TRBJ2-7
CASSYTRTGGNEQYF
>NA|TRBV2|TRBJ2-5
CASSGQGRVRYF
>NA|TRBV21-1|TRBJ2-7
CASSIGCGYF
>NA|TRBV4-3|TRBJ2-6
CASSQDQGRGANVLTF
>NA|TRBV6-6|TRBJ2-1
CASSLLGYNEQFF
>few|TRBV10-1|TRBJ1-3
CAGQGAHGNTIYF
>NA|TRBV28|TRBJ1-4
CASSVVGTVKEKLFF
>NA|TRBV25-1|TRBJ2-5
CASSQGGGEETQYF
>NA|TRBV29-1|TRBJ2-3
CSVASGSGRDTDTQYF
>NA|TRBV6-1|TRBJ2-4
CASIEGGLAKNIQYF
>NA|TRBV18|TRBJ2-2
CASSSGANTGELFF
>once|TRBV19|TRBJ2-7
CASSTLQGEYEQYF
>NA|TRBV7-9|TRBJ1-4
CASSFGTGGWSNEKLFF
>NA|TRBV2|TRBJ1-1
CASSEALLGLAGGVWDTEAFF
>once|TRBV7-2|TRBJ2-1
CASSLPTRGNEQFF
>once|TRBV29-1|TRBJ2-3
CSVSGGQSTTDTQYF
>NA|TRBV7-9|TRBJ2-7
CASSFGADRLSYEQYF
>NA|TRBV7-9|TRBJ2-7
CASSPGTGAEQYF
>NA|TRBV18|TRBJ1-5
CASASSGVGNQPQHF
>NA|TRBV7-6|TRBJ2-7
CASTPNGEYYEQYF
>NA|TRBV5-8|TRBJ2-7
CASSRDTGVSYEQYF
>NA|TRBV4-2|TRBJ1-5
CASSQPASGNQPQHF
>NA|TRBV7-3|TRBJ2-1
CASSPDRGTYNEQFF
>once|TRBV19|TRBJ1-5
CASRGQGGNQPQHF
>NA|TRBV27|TRBJ1-5
CASSSRQGGDQPQHF
>NA|TRBV10-2|TRBJ2-7
CASSLGQGLYEQYF
>NA|TRBV2|NA
CASRASGSSYEQYF
>NA|TRBV11-3|TRBJ1-1
CASSLDHRGPEAFF
>NA|TRBV11-3|TRBJ2-1
CASSSARGSYNEQFF
>NA|TRBV28|TRBJ2-5
CASSWEEETQYF
>once|TRBV27|TRBJ2-7
CASSSGQGNYEQYF
>few|TRBV6-1|TRBJ2-7
CASSEAWTNYEQYF
>few|TRBV7-8|TRBJ1-3
CASSIRLGQGGNTIYF
>NA|TRBV15|TRBJ2-7
CATSRAPGLAGDGGSYEQYF
>NA|TRBV16|TRBJ1-1
CASSQPERQGMNTEAFF
>NA|TRBV28|TRBJ1-2
CASSLSGDGYTF
>NA|TRBV27|TRBJ2-7
CASSLSPSRLVPTRYEQYF
>few|TRBV5-1|TRBJ2-1
CASSRPTGGALNEQFF
>NA|TRBV7-2|TRBJ2-7
CASSLAGNGREQYF